Reported below is one TCR beta chain. Its cognate antigen has yet to be identified. No base quality values were provided; no much bigger clone lies one nucleotide off. The data stem from a study of blood T cell repertoires in COVID-19 (dated by TCRdb to the early 2020s). A note on the overall study: Samples from collaborators originated in the United States, Italy and Spain and spanned both the acute and convalescent phases of COVID-19. The repertoires were released in a freely available public database intended as a resource for research on the immune response to SARS-CoV-2. Deeply sampled blood TCRbeta repertoires from subjects exposed to, actively infected with, or recovered from COVID-19 were included in the dataset. Where available, HLA class I and class II types were taken from metadata supplied by the sample provider and were not determined by assay-based typing. Samples were obtained from the ongoing ImmuneRACE study (first 160 participants) and from 950 to 1,500 subjects provided by 6 global collaborators. The sample metadata nearly always contained a de-identified subject ID, COVID-19 status, age in years and sex. The material from the prospective study consisted of cDNA or gDNA derived from T cells, B-cell-depleted T cells, or PBMCs.

The CDR3 has 18 amino acids, counting the end cysteine and phenylalanine. Just CDR3 DNA is preserved here, 54 bases in frame from base 1. The junction shows trimming of 2 bases on V and 0 bases on J, plus 19 bases between the germline ends. The germline V gene provides CDR1 SGHTA and CDR2 FQGNSA. Whole blood was collected in K2EDTA tubes by collaborating institutions according to the institutions' own protocols. For TCRbeta analysis, collaborator samples were shipped as frozen whole blood, as isolated PBMCs, or as DNA extracted from either sample type. TCRbeta CDR3 regions were amplified from genomic DNA by means of the immunoSEQ Assay, a bias-controlled multiplex PCR. Per the original workflow: Nucleated cell counts per sample were estimated from amplification of reference gene primers within the assay. To quantify the absolute abundance of each unique TCRbeta CDR3 rearrangement, sequence reads were collapsed and filtered. For each sample, productive Simpson clonality was calculated as the square root of Simpson's diversity index over productive rearrangements. In its TCRdb copy, this immuneACCESS table keeps in-frame sequences only and misses some clones. Where compared with another copy, unresolved V genes explain less than half of these, and the others have no known cause. The DNA gave D and trimming, while V, J and clone size come from that table. The sample table shows about 97,000 clones, and 87% are seen once. Roughly 21% of the sample is held by the ten biggest clonotypes.

The study at large found these results: Clinical and demographic metadata were provided uncurated, with the amount varying by source and participant.

Here the chain combines TRBV7-2 and TRBJ1-2; no D segment can be confidently identified. This clonotype was obtained from a human donor in a cohort sampled during active COVID-19. Input material: peripheral blood. The CDR3 corresponds to CASSLQVRASTANYGYTF. The DNA sequence is TGTGCCAGCAGCTTACAGGTCCGCGCCTCAACAGCTAACTATGGCTACACCTTC.